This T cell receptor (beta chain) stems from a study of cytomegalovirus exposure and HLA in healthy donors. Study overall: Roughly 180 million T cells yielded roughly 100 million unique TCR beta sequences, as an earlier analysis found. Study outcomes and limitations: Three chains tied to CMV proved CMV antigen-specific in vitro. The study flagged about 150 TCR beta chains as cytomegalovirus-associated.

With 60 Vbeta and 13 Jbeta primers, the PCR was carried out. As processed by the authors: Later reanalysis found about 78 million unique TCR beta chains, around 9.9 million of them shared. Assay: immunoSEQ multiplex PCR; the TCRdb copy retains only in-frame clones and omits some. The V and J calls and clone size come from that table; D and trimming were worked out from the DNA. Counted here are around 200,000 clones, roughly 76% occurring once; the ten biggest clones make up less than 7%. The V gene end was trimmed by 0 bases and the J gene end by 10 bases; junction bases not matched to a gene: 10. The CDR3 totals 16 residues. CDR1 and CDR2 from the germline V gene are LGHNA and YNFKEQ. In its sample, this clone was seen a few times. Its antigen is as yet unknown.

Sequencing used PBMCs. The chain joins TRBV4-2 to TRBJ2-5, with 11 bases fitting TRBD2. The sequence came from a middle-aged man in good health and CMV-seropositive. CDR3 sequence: CASSQEGSGGVIVQYF. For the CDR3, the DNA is TGTGCCAGCAGCCAAGAGGGTAGCGGGGGGGTAATTGTCCAGTACTTC.